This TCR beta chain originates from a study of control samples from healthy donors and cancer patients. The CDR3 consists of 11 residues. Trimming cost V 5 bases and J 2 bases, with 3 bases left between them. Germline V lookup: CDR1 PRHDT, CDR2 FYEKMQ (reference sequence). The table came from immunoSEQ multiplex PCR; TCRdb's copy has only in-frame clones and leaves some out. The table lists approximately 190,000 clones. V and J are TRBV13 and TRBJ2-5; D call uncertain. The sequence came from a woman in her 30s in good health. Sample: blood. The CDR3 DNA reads TGTGCCAGCAGCCGACAAGAGACCCAGTACTTC. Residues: CASSRQETQYF.